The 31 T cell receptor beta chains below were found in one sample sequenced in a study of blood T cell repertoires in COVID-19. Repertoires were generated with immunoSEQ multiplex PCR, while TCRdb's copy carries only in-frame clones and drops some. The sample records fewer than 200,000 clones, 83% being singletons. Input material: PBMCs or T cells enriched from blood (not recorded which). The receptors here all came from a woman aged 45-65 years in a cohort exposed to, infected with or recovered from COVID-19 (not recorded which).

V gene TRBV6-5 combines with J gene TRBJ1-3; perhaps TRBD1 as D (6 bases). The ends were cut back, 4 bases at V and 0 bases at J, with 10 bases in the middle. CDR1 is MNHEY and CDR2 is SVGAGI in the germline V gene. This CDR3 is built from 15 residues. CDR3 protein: CASSSDRSSGNTIYF. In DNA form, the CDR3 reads TGTGCCAGCAGTTCCGACAGGAGCTCTGGAAACACCATATATTTT.

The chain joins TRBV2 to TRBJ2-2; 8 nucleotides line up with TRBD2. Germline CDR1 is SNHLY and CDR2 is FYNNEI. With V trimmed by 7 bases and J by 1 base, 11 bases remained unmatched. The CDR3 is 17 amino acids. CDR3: CASKKEGLAGNTGELFF. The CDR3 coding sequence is TGTGCCAGCAAAAAAGAAGGACTAGCCGGGAACACCGGGGAGCTGTTTTTT. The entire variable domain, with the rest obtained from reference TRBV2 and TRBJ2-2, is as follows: EPEVTQTPSHQVTQMGQEVILRCVPISNHLYFYWYRQILGQKVEFLVSFYNNEISEKSEIFDDQFSVERPDGSNFTLKIRSTKLEDSAMYFCASKKEGLAGNTGELFFGEGSRLTVL.

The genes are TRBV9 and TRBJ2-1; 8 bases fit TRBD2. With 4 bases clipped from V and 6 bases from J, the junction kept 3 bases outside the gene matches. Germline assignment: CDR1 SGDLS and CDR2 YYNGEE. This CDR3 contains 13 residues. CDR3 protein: CASSTGLANEQFF. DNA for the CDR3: TGTGCCAGCAGCACCGGACTAGCCAATGAGCAGTTCTTC.

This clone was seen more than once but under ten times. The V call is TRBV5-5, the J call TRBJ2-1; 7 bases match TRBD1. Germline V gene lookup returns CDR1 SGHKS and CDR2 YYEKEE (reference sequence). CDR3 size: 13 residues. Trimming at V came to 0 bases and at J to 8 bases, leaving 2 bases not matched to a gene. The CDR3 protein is CASSLATGYEQFF. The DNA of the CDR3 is TGTGCCAGCAGCTTGGCGACAGGGTATGAGCAGTTCTTC.

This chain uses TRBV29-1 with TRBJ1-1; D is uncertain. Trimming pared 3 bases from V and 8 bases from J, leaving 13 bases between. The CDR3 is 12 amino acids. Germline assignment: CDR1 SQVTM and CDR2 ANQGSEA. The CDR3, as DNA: TGCAGCGTTGAGGGAGGTCCCAAGGAAGCTTTCTTT. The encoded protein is CSVEGGPKEAFF.

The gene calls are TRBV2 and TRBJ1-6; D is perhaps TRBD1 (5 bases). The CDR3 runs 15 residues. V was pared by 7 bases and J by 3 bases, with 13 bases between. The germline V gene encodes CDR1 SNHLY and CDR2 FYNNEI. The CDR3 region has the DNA TGTGCCAGCAAGGGTTCGGGGGTCTATAATTCACCCCTCCACTTT. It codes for CASKGSGVYNSPLHF.

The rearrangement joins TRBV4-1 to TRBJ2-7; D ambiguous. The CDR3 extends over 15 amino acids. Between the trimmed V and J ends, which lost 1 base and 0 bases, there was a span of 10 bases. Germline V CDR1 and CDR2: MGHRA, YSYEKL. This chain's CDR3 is CASSQVLSDSYEQYF. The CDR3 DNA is TGCGCCAGCAGCCAAGTTTTAAGCGACTCCTACGAGCAGTACTTC.

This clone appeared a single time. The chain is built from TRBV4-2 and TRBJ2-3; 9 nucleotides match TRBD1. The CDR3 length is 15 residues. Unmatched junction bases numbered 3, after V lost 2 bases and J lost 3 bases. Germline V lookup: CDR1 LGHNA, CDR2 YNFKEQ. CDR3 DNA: TGTGCCAGCAGCCAACTAGGACAGGGGACAGATACGCAGTATTTT. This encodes CASSQLGQGTDTQYF.

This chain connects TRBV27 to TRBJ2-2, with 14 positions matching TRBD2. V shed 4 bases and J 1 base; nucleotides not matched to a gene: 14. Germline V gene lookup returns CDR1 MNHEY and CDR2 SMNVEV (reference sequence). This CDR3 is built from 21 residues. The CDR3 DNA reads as TGTGCCAGCAGTTCGGAGCCCCCGGGACTAGCGGGAGAGGTGAACACCGGGGAGCTGTTTTTT. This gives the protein CASSSEPPGLAGEVNTGELFF.

CDR3 coding DNA: TGTGCCAGCAGTGGGGGACTAGCGGGGTTTTCAGATACGCAGTATTTT. As protein: CASSGGLAGFSDTQYF. The chain links TRBV28 to TRBJ2-3; TRBD2 agrees at 13 bases. The V gene's germline CDR1 is MDHEN and CDR2 SYDVKM. The V gene end was trimmed by 5 bases and the J gene end by 4 bases; junction bases not matched to a gene: 6. The CDR3 is made up of 16 amino acids.

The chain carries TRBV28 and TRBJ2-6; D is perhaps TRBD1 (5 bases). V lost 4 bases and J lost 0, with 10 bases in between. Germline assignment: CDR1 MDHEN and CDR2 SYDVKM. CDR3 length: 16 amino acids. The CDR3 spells CASSSTGSSGANVLTF. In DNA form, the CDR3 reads TGTGCCAGCAGTTCCACAGGCAGCTCTGGGGCCAACGTCCTGACTTTC.

As DNA, the CDR3 is TGTGCCAGCAGCTTAGCGAGCCGGGGGAGTTCACCCCTCCACTTT. Encoded protein: CASSLASRGSSPLHF. V is TRBV7-2 and J is TRBJ1-6, with D perhaps matching TRBD1 (5 bases). CDR1 and CDR2 from the germline V gene are SGHTA and FQGNSA. V lost 0 bases and J 9 bases, leaving 12 bases between the germline ends. The CDR3 length is 15 residues.

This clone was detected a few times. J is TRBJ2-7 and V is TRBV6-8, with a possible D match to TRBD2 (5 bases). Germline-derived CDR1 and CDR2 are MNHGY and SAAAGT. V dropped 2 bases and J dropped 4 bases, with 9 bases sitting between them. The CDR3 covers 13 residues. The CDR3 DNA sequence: TGTGCCAGCAGTTACACGAGCGGTTACGAGCAGTACTTC. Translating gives CASSYTSGYEQYF.

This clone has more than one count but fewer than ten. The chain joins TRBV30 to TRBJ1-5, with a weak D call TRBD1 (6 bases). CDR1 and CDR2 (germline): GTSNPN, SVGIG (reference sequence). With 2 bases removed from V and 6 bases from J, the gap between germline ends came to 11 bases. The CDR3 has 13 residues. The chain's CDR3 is CAWSPTGRQPQHF. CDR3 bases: TGTGCCTGGAGTCCTACAGGGCGTCAGCCCCAGCATTTT. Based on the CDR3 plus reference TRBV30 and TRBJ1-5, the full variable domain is SQTIHQWPATLVQPVGSPLSLECTVEGTSNPNLYWYRQAAGRGLQLLFYSVGIGQISSEVPQNLSASRPQDRQFILSSKKLLLSDSGFYLCAWSPTGRQPQHFGDGTRLSIL.

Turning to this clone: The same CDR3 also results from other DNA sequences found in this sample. The CDR3 is CASSLGTGGNEQFF. The CDR3 DNA reads as TGCGCCAGCAGCCTCGGGACAGGGGGGAATGAGCAGTTCTTC. The chain joins TRBV5-1 to TRBJ2-1, with 11 bases that match TRBD1. V was pared by 4 bases and J by 7 bases, with 4 bases of the junction left unmatched. The CDR3 length is 14 residues. From germline, CDR1 is SGHRS and CDR2 YFSETQ.

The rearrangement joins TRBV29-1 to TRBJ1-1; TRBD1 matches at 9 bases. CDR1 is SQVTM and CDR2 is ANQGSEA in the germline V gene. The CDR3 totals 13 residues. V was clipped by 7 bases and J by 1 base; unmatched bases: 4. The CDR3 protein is CSAQGQGNTEAFF. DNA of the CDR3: TGCAGCGCCCAGGGACAGGGGAACACTGAAGCTTTCTTT.

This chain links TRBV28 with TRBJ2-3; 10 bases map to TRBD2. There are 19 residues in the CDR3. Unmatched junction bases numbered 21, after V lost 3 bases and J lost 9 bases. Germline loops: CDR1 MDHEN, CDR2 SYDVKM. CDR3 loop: CASSLRASGRGRRTRTQYF. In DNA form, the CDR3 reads TGTGCCAGCAGTTTGAGGGCTAGCGGGAGAGGTAGGAGGACTCGCACGCAGTATTTT.

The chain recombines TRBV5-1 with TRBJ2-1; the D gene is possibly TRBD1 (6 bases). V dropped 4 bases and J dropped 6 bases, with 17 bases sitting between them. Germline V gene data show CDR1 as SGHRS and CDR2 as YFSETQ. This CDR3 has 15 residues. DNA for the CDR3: TGCGCCAGCAGCCCGGGACAACGTATCATCAATGAGCAGTTCTTC. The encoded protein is CASSPGQRIINEQFF.

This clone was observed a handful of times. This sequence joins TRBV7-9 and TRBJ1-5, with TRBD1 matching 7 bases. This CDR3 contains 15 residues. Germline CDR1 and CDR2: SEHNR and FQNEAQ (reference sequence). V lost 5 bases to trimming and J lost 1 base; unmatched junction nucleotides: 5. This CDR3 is CASSHGTESNQPQHF. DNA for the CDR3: TGTGCCAGCAGCCATGGGACAGAGAGCAATCAGCCCCAGCATTTT.

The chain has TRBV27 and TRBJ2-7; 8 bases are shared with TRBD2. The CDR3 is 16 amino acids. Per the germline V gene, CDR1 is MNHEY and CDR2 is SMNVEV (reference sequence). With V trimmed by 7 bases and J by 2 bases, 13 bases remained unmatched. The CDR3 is CASTPSAGVMAYEQYF. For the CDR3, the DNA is TGTGCCAGCACCCCTTCAGCGGGAGTTATGGCCTACGAGCAGTACTTC.

Here the CDR3 reads CASRENNYGYTF. CDR3 coding DNA: TGTGCCAGCAGGGAGAACAACTATGGCTACACCTTC. The chain uses TRBV6-5 and TRBJ1-2; D remains unclear. Germline V gene lookup returns CDR1 MNHEY and CDR2 SVGAGI. V gave up 6 bases and J gave up 2 bases, with 7 bases separating them. This CDR3 spans 12 amino acids.

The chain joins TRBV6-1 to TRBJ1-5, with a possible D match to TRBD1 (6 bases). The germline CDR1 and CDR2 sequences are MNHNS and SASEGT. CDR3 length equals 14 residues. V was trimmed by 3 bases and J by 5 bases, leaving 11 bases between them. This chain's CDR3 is CASSEDSYYQPQHF. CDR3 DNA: TGTGCCAGCAGTGAGGACAGTTACTATCAGCCCCAGCATTTT.

The CDR3 region has the DNA TGTGCCAGCAGCGTAGTGACGAGGGAGACTGAAGCTTTCTTT. Amino acids: CASSVVTRETEAFF. The chain uses TRBV9 and TRBJ1-1, with no clear D. The CDR3 totals 14 residues. Germline V lookup: CDR1 SGDLS, CDR2 YYNGEE. V dropped 0 bases and J dropped 5 bases, with 11 bases sitting between them.

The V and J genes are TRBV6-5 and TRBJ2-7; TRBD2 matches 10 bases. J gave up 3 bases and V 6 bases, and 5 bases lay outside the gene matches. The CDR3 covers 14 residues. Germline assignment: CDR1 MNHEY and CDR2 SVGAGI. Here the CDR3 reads CASRQREGYYEQYF. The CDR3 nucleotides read TGTGCCAGCAGGCAGCGGGAGGGATACTACGAGCAGTACTTC.

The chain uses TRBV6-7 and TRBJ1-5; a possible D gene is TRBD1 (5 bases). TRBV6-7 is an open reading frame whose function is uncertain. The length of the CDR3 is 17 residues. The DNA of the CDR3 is TGTCAACGCGCAGGGCTAGGTCCGGAGCCCGAAAATCAGCCCCAGCATTTT. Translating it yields CQRAGLGPEPENQPQHF.

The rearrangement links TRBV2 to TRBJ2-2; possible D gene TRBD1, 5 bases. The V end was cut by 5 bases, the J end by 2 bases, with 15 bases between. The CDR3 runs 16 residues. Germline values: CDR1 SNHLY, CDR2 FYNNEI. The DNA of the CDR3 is TGTGCCAGCAGTCCTCCGCAGGGCTCCAACACCGGGGAGCTGTTTTTT. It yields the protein CASSPPQGSNTGELFF.

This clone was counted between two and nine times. CDR3 sequence (DNA): TGTGCCAGCAGTCCCCGGGACAGGCACAGATATGGCTACACCTTC. Amino acids: CASSPRDRHRYGYTF. The chain links TRBV28 to TRBJ1-2, with TRBD1 matching over 8 bases. V lost 5 bases and J lost 5; bases outside the gene matches: 10. This CDR3 spans 15 amino acids. The V gene's germline CDR1 is MDHEN and CDR2 SYDVKM.

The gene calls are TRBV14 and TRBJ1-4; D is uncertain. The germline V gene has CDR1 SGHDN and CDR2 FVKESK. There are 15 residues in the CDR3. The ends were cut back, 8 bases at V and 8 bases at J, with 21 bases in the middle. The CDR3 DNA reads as TGTGCCAGCTCCCACGGAGGGCCCTTGGGGGAAAAACTGTTTTTT. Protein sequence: CASSHGGPLGEKLFF.

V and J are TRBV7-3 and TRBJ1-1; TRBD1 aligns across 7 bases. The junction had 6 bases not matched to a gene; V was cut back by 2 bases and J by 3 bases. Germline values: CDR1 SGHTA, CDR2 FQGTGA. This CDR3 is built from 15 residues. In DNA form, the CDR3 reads TGTGCCAGCAGCTTAGAGGGGGCGGTGGACACTGAAGCTTTCTTT. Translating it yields CASSLEGAVDTEAFF.

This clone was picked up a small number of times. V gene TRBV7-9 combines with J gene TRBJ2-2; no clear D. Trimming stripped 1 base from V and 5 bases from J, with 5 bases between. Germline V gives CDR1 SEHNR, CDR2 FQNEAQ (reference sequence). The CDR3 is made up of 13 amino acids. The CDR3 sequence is CASSLESTGELFF. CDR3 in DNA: TGTGCCAGCAGCTTAGAATCGACCGGGGAGCTGTTTTTT.

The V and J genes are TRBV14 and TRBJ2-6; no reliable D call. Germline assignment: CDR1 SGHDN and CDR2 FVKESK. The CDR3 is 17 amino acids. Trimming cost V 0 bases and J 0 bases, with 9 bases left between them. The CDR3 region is CASSQDGPVSGANVLTF. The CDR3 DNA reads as TGTGCCAGCAGCCAAGATGGTCCGGTCTCTGGGGCCAACGTCCTGACTTTC. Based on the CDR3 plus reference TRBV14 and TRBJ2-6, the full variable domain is EAGVTQFPSHSVIEKGQTVTLRCDPISGHDNLYWYRRVMGKEIKFLLHFVKESKQDESGMPNNRFLAERTGGTYSTLKVQPAELEDSGVYFCASSQDGPVSGANVLTFGAGSRLTVL.